These T cell receptor beta chains were read from a single sample in a study of blood T cell repertoires in COVID-19. Libraries were prepared by immunoSEQ multiplex PCR; TCRdb keeps only in-frame clonotypes and omits some of them. The sample contains tens of thousands of clones, approximately 80% of which appear only once. Source material: peripheral blood. These receptors came from a man over 45 with COVID-19, enrolled during active disease. Each CDR3 is given with its conserved first and last residue. D genes are given only for firm matches. Where a row states a size, it is once, few, many or the class of an expanded clone; other rows omit it.

cdr3_aa	cdr3_nt	clone_size	d_call	v_call	j_call	cdr3_length
CTSSRVSGELFF	TGCACCAGCAGTCGGGTATCCGGGGAGCTGTTTTTT	once	.	TRBV1	TRBJ2-2	12
CASSPPSVDTQYF	TGTGCCAGCTCCCCGCCGTCGGTAGATACGCAGTATTTT	.	.	TRBV18	TRBJ2-3	13
CASSPQGGSNSYTF	TGTGCCAGCAGCCCTCAGGGGGGAAGTAACAGCTACACCTTC	.	TRBD1	TRBV7-9	TRBJ1-2	14
CASSESPRGQTYEQYF	TGTGCCAGCAGCGAGTCACCCAGGGGGCAGACCTACGAGCAGTACTTC	once	TRBD1	TRBV5-5	TRBJ2-7	16
CASTMPGPGNTIYF	TGTGCCAGTACCATGCCAGGGCCTGGAAACACCATATATTTT	.	.	TRBV19	TRBJ1-3	14
CASSLTAGYGYTF	TGTGCCAGCAGCCTCACCGCAGGTTATGGCTACACCTTC	.	.	TRBV6-5	TRBJ1-2	13
CASGLDRGWQPQHF	TGTGCTAGTGGTTTAGACAGGGGGTGGCAGCCCCAGCATTTT	.	TRBD1	TRBV12-5	TRBJ1-5	14
CAISGGVNTGELFF	TGTGCCATTAGCGGGGGGGTGAACACCGGGGAGCTGTTTTTT	.	TRBD2	TRBV6-5	TRBJ2-2	14
CASSQPTGGSYNEQFF	TGCGCCAGCAGCCAACCTACAGGGGGCTCCTACAATGAGCAGTTCTTC	.	TRBD1	TRBV4-1	TRBJ2-1	16
CASSQALQGLGTYGYTF	TGCGCCAGCAGCCAAGCTTTACAGGGCTTGGGGACATATGGCTACACCTTC	.	.	TRBV4-1	TRBJ1-2	17
CASRSNGGTDTQYF	TGTGCCAGCAGATCTAACGGGGGCACAGATACGCAGTATTTT	.	.	TRBV2	TRBJ2-3	14
CASSRTGFSYEQYF	TGTGCCAGCAGCAGGACAGGCTTCTCCTACGAGCAGTACTTC	.	TRBD1	TRBV13	TRBJ2-7	14
CASSLVSGTGGYEQYF	TGTGCCAGCAGCTTAGTATCCGGGACAGGGGGGTACGAGCAGTACTTC	.	TRBD1	TRBV5-5	TRBJ2-7	16
CASSQGTSGSYEQYF	TGTGCCAGCAGCCAAGGGACTAGCGGGTCCTACGAGCAGTACTTC	.	TRBD2	TRBV5-5	TRBJ2-7	15
CASSDERGAPTEQFF	TGTGCCAGCAGCGACGAGCGGGGGGCACCAACGGAGCAGTTCTTC	once	TRBD2	TRBV6-4	TRBJ2-1	15
CASSQRDIPPGGYTF	TGTGCCAGCAGCCAAAGGGACATTCCCCCCGGGGGCTACACCTTC	.	.	TRBV4-2	TRBJ1-2	15
CASSNRQGMRDSPLHF	TGTGCCAGCAGCAACCGACAGGGAATGAGGGATTCACCCCTCCACTTT	.	TRBD1	TRBV13	TRBJ1-6	16
CASSSIRGQNTEAFF	TGTGCCAGCAGTTCGATTCGTGGGCAGAACACTGAAGCTTTCTTT	.	.	TRBV5-6	TRBJ1-1	15
CASSGPVYMGQVTGELFF	TGCGCCAGCAGCGGCCCGGTGTATATGGGACAGGTAACCGGGGAGCTGTTTTTT	few	TRBD1	TRBV5-1	TRBJ2-2	18
CASSRGQGTGQPQHF	TGTGCCAGCTCACGCGGACAGGGGACAGGTCAGCCCCAGCATTTT	.	TRBD1	TRBV18	TRBJ1-5	15
CASSGSPRESRTDTQYF	TGTGCCAGCAGCGGGTCCCCTCGTGAAAGCCGCACAGATACGCAGTATTTT	few	.	TRBV9	TRBJ2-3	17
CASSHDSGYTF	TGTGCCAGCAGCCACGACAGTGGCTACACCTTC	.	.	TRBV3-1/TRBV3-2	TRBJ1-2	11
CASSLALASYNEQFF	TGCGCCAGCAGCTTGGCGCTCGCGTCCTACAATGAGCAGTTCTTC	.	.	TRBV5-1	TRBJ2-1	15
CASSLEAGTDTQYF	TGTGCCAGCAGCTTGGAAGCGGGCACAGATACGCAGTATTTT	.	.	TRBV5-4	TRBJ2-3	14
CASSRTHPGQGGETQYF	TGCGCCAGCAGTCGAACACACCCAGGACAGGGTGGAGAGACCCAGTACTTC	.	TRBD1	TRBV23-1	TRBJ2-5	17
CASGRGLQPQHF	TGTGCCAGCGGACGGGGACTTCAGCCCCAGCATTTT	.	.	TRBV9	TRBJ1-5	12
CASSIDRAPNTGELFF	TGTGCCAGCAGCATTGACAGGGCCCCGAACACCGGGGAGCTGTTTTTT	few	TRBD1	TRBV7-9	TRBJ2-2	16
CASSQVSQGSNYGYTF	TGTGCCAGCAGCCAAGTGTCACAGGGGTCTAACTATGGCTACACCTTC	.	TRBD1	TRBV3-1/TRBV3-2	TRBJ1-2	16
CASSQGVAGASDTQYF	TGCGCCAGCAGCCAAGGGGTAGCGGGGGCCTCAGATACGCAGTATTTT	.	TRBD2	TRBV4-3	TRBJ2-3	16
CASTPFGQGALGYTF	TGTGCCAGCACCCCTTTTGGGCAGGGGGCGTTGGGCTACACCTTC	.	TRBD1	TRBV7-9	TRBJ1-2	15
CASSVGQEGNTIYF	TGTGCCAGCAGTGTCGGTCAGGAGGGTAACACCATATATTTT	.	.	TRBV2	TRBJ1-3	14
CASSLDPLAGGYTGELFF	TGTGCCAGCAGCTTAGATCCACTAGCGGGGGGGTACACCGGGGAGCTGTTTTTT	.	TRBD2	TRBV11-2	TRBJ2-2	18
CASSLQGGDDEKLFF	TGCGCCAGCAGCCTACAGGGAGGGGACGACGAAAAACTGTTTTTT	.	.	TRBV5-1	TRBJ1-4	15
CASSQGTGTERDF	TGTGCCAGCAGCCAAGGGACAGGAACGGAGAGGGACTTC	.	TRBD1	TRBV3-1/TRBV3-2	TRBJ2-7	13
CASSLQLAGARDEQFF	TGTGCCAGCAGCTTACAACTAGCGGGGGCGCGGGATGAGCAGTTCTTC	.	TRBD2	TRBV7-9	TRBJ2-1	16
CASTSGGSSGNTIYF	TGCGCCAGCACGTCGGGAGGGAGCTCTGGAAACACCATATATTTT	.	.	TRBV5-1	TRBJ1-3	15
CASSVGQGRFHEQFF	TGTGCCAGCAGCGTCGGACAGGGGCGTTTCCATGAGCAGTTCTTC	.	TRBD1	TRBV9	TRBJ2-1	15
CASSLQGESYEQYF	TGTGCCAGCAGCTTGCAGGGGGAGTCCTACGAGCAGTACTTC	.	TRBD1	TRBV11-2	TRBJ2-7	14
CASSSGQFHSGNTIYF	TGTGCCAGCAGTTCCGGACAGTTCCACTCTGGAAACACCATATATTTT	.	.	TRBV28	TRBJ1-3	16
CASSLAGTGENEQFF	TGTGCCAGCAGCTTGGCGGGGACAGGGGAGAATGAGCAGTTCTTC	.	TRBD1	TRBV7-9	TRBJ2-1	15
CASSLLQGAYEQYF	TGTGCCAGCAGTTTACTACAGGGGGCCTACGAGCAGTACTTC	.	TRBD1	TRBV2	TRBJ2-7	14
CASSPPAGTNYGYTF	TGTGCCAGCTCACCACCGGCAGGGACTAACTATGGCTACACCTTC	few	.	TRBV18	TRBJ1-2	15
CASSVWRVNTGELFF	TGTGCCAGCAGCGTTTGGAGGGTGAACACCGGGGAGCTGTTTTTT	once	.	TRBV9	TRBJ2-2	15